The 8 T cell receptor beta chains listed next were all sequenced from one sample in a study of radiation and T cells in renal cell carcinoma. The time point denotes: blood 4 weeks post-SBRT, at nephrectomy. The treatment: 15 Gy SBRT to primary tumor, nephrectomy 4 weeks later. Repertoires were generated with immunoSEQ multiplex PCR, while TCRdb's copy carries only in-frame clones and drops some. The data show about 74,000 clones, 89% seen once. This sample comprised blood, obtained from a patient whose treatment included radiotherapy and nephrectomy. Receptor source: a woman between 70 and 85 years old with renal cell carcinoma.

The rearrangement joins TRBV28 to TRBJ1-4; D is undetermined. Germline V lookup: CDR1 MDHEN, CDR2 SYDVKM. This CDR3 is 12 amino acids long. Trimming removed 3 bases at V and 7 bases at J, with 6 bases between. As DNA, the CDR3 is TGTGCCAGCAGTTTTCAAGTTGAAAAACTGTTTTTT. Its translation: CASSFQVEKLFF.

The chain has TRBV19 and TRBJ1-2; D is ambiguous. CDR1 LNHDA and CDR2 SQIVND come from the germline V gene (reference sequence). The CDR3 sequence is 14 residues long. Deletions cut 3 bases from V and 8 bases from J, with 16 bases between. CDR3 in DNA: TGTGCCAGTAGTATTCTCGTTCAGGATGGCGGCTACACCTTC. This translates into CASSILVQDGGYTF. Drawing the rest from reference TRBV19 and TRBJ1-2, the complete variable domain is DGGITQSPKYLFRKEGQNVTLSCEQNLNHDAMYWYRQDPGQGLRLIYYSQIVNDFQKGDIAEGYSVSREKKESFPLTVTSAQKNPTAFYLCASSILVQDGGYTFGSGTRLTVV.

The J gene is TRBJ1-1, the V gene TRBV6-5; no clear D gene. This CDR3 has 15 amino acids. CDR1 and CDR2 (germline): MNHEY, SVGAGI. Trimming stripped 2 bases from V and 0 bases from J, with 10 bases between. CDR3 DNA: TGTGCCAGCAGTTACACAGTTAACATGAACACTGAAGCTTTCTTT. This sequence encodes CASSYTVNMNTEAFF.

This sequence joins TRBV18 and TRBJ1-2, with D hard to call. Germline V lookup: CDR1 KGHSH, CDR2 LQKENI. The CDR3 has 16 amino acids. V gave up 2 bases and J gave up 5 bases, with 18 bases separating them. The CDR3 protein is CASSPTQIVEEYGYTF. The CDR3 DNA follows: TGTGCCAGCTCACCAACGCAAATAGTCGAGGAATATGGCTACACCTTC.

The J gene is TRBJ2-3, the V gene TRBV7-9; no firm D call. This CDR3 is built from 13 residues. Trimming left V 1 base short and J 7 bases short, with 9 bases between. Germline V lookup: CDR1 SEHNR, CDR2 FQNEAQ (reference sequence). CDR3 coding DNA: TGTGCCAGCAGCTTAGACCCTGTGAATACGCAGTATTTT. Amino acid sequence: CASSLDPVNTQYF.

The genes are TRBV9 and TRBJ1-1; no firm D call. V dropped 3 bases and J dropped 5 bases, with 14 bases sitting between them. The length of the CDR3 is 14 residues. The germline gives CDR1 SGDLS, CDR2 YYNGEE. Here the CDR3 DNA reads TGTGCCAGCAGCGAGTCTCCCATGGGTACTGAAGCTTTCTTT. It yields the protein CASSESPMGTEAFF.

The V and J genes are TRBV11-3 and TRBJ1-2; a weak D match, TRBD1 (5 bases). With 5 bases removed from V and 8 bases from J, the gap between germline ends came to 15 bases. There are 13 residues in the CDR3. Germline V gene lookup returns CDR1 SGHNT and CDR2 YENEEA. The CDR3 loop reads CASSPQGSGGYTF. The DNA of the CDR3 is TGTGCCAGCAGCCCCCAGGGTTCTGGCGGCTACACCTTC.

This rearrangement joins TRBV19 to TRBJ2-7; D uncertain. The V end lost 5 bases, the J end lost 5 bases, and 13 bases lay between the germline ends. Germline CDR1 reads LNHDA; CDR2 reads SQIVND (reference sequence). The CDR3 covers 13 residues. The CDR3 region has the DNA TGTGCCAGTAGTCTCGATCATCTCGACGAGCAGTACTTC. Translation: CASSLDHLDEQYF.